One TCR beta chain is described in this entry. Its antigen is unidentified. Patients were excluded for uncontrolled infection, other autoimmune disease, pregnancy or lactation. Fresh peripheral blood, less than 11 ml of it, supplied the PBMCs. This specimen comes from a study of T cells in Graves' hyperthyroidism and ophthalmopathy. This CDR3 has 19 residues. Losses at the gene ends were 4 bases for V and 3 bases for J; bases not matched to a gene: 10. Regions amplified from RNA transcripts were the TCR beta CDR3 regions. Primed by the HTBI set, a first-round RT-PCR was run on the TCR CDR3. Using its own MiXCR run on the multiplex PCR reads, TCRdb lists one record per CDR3 protein. In the table there are around 600,000 distinct CDR3 sequences, more than 14% of which are singletons. Study outcomes and limitations: Clonotypes that were expanded in thyroid above 0.001 mostly appeared in blood too.

The source of this sequence is a woman aged 50 to 60 with Graves' ophthalmopathy. Sequencing was done on a sample of blood. The chain joins TRBV12-3 or TRBV12-4 to TRBJ2-6, with TRBD2 matching over 12 bases. The CDR3 sequence: CASSSRGLAGFSGANVLTF. The CDR3 coding sequence is TGTGCCAGCAGTTCCCGTGGACTAGCGGGATTCAGTGGGGCCAACGTCCTGACTTTC.